This is a list of T cell receptor beta chains from one sample in a study of lymphopenia after photon versus proton radiotherapy. The assay was immunoSEQ multiplex PCR, and TCRdb's table has in-frame clones only and misses some. The sample gives some 26,000 clones, 81% of which show up once; approximately 30% is in the top ten. Sequencing used peripheral blood, obtained from a patient treated with photon-based radiotherapy. The receptor source for this set is a man in his fifties with gastric cancer. Each CDR3 is given without its conserved first and last residue. Each record gives: D gene, V gene, CDR3 protein. A D gene is named only where the DNA matches it firmly.

D gene: -
V gene: TRBV6-5
CDR3 protein: AAKSTQETQY

D gene: -
V gene: TRBV5-6
CDR3 protein: ASSLSDTQY

D gene: TRBD1
V gene: TRBV7-3
CDR3 protein: ASGTDYNSPLH

D gene: TRBD2
V gene: TRBV6-4
CDR3 protein: ASSTRTSGGADTQY

D gene: -
V gene: TRBV6-6
CDR3 protein: ASSYEGHTYEQY

D gene: -
V gene: TRBV7-8
CDR3 protein: ASSLSYGMRTFSPLH

D gene: -
V gene: TRBV11-3
CDR3 protein: ASSSRTAYGPLH

D gene: TRBD2
V gene: TRBV27
CDR3 protein: ASSRTSGSTDTQY

D gene: -
V gene: TRBV5-1
CDR3 protein: ASTQGFGEQF

D gene: -
V gene: TRBV7-8
CDR3 protein: ASSSTGSITDTQY

D gene: -
V gene: TRBV4-1
CDR3 protein: ASSQDSWEVSNQPQH

D gene: -
V gene: TRBV21-1
CDR3 protein: ASSKWASAAETQY

D gene: -
V gene: TRBV11-2
CDR3 protein: ASSPINTGELF

D gene: -
V gene: TRBV11-2
CDR3 protein: ASSWGTSETQY

D gene: TRBD1
V gene: TRBV19
CDR3 protein: ASSIPRTGSGQPQH

D gene: TRBD1
V gene: TRBV12-5
CDR3 protein: ASGLRDRGTYEQY

D gene: TRBD2
V gene: TRBV6-1
CDR3 protein: ASSERGRGGTQY

D gene: -
V gene: TRBV7-2
CDR3 protein: ASSQGLQFSTDTQY

D gene: TRBD2
V gene: TRBV14
CDR3 protein: ASSLRLAAYNEQF

D gene: TRBD1
V gene: TRBV10-3
CDR3 protein: AIGTGTAFYGYT

D gene: TRBD2
V gene: TRBV11-2
CDR3 protein: ASSSLLSGGAYEQY

D gene: -
V gene: TRBV4-1
CDR3 protein: ASSQRTEDSPLH

D gene: -
V gene: TRBV27
CDR3 protein: ASSFLPPGRPYNSPLH

D gene: -
V gene: TRBV2
CDR3 protein: ASSETTRASYGYT

D gene: TRBD1
V gene: TRBV28
CDR3 protein: ASSRNYRGTEAF

D gene: -
V gene: TRBV6-5
CDR3 protein: ASSGGANVLT

D gene: -
V gene: TRBV7-2
CDR3 protein: ASSSTPRSYNSPLH

D gene: -
V gene: TRBV5-1
CDR3 protein: ASSLNGPYEQY

D gene: -
V gene: TRBV27
CDR3 protein: ASSLGVQGTDTQY

D gene: -
V gene: TRBV5-1
CDR3 protein: ASSLSSSGNTIY

D gene: -
V gene: TRBV5-6
CDR3 protein: ASSLVGAGANVLT

D gene: -
V gene: TRBV9
CDR3 protein: ASSVSRVAPDTQY

D gene: -
V gene: TRBV7-6
CDR3 protein: ASSSGALGYT

D gene: -
V gene: TRBV4-1
CDR3 protein: ASSQPTGYTEAF

D gene: -
V gene: TRBV25-1
CDR3 protein: ASSEFKGTHGYT

D gene: -
V gene: TRBV2
CDR3 protein: ASGQSSGANVLT

D gene: -
V gene: TRBV19
CDR3 protein: ASSIYGNYGYT

D gene: -
V gene: TRBV7-6
CDR3 protein: ASSLGSGPGTDTQY

D gene: TRBD1
V gene: TRBV4-3
CDR3 protein: ASSQDLGTGVGGNQPQH

D gene: -
V gene: TRBV19
CDR3 protein: ASMGARKSNTQY

D gene: -
V gene: TRBV6-6
CDR3 protein: ASSYSSSRETQY

D gene: -
V gene: TRBV25-1
CDR3 protein: ASSDSFSSTDTQY

D gene: TRBD1
V gene: TRBV10-2
CDR3 protein: ASWTGIRGPYNEQF

D gene: -
V gene: TRBV19
CDR3 protein: ASSRGDTEAF

D gene: -
V gene: TRBV5-1
CDR3 protein: ASSSAGHSYT

D gene: TRBD2
V gene: TRBV7-2
CDR3 protein: ASSSLAGGRGEQF

D gene: -
V gene: TRBV30
CDR3 protein: AWSGSARGTQY

D gene: -
V gene: TRBV6-4
CDR3 protein: ASSDLAGAGEAF

D gene: -
V gene: TRBV9
CDR3 protein: ASSVGGTQNTEAF

D gene: -
V gene: TRBV4-3
CDR3 protein: ASSQDYSYEQY

D gene: TRBD2
V gene: TRBV11-2
CDR3 protein: ASNRGAGGHNSYNEQF

D gene: -
V gene: TRBV18
CDR3 protein: ASSPPGAWETQY

D gene: -
V gene: TRBV1
CDR3 protein: TSVTGTGNQPQH

D gene: -
V gene: TRBV5-8
CDR3 protein: ASSLERANGWDNQPQH